This T cell receptor (beta chain) emerged from a study of T cell clonality in common variable immunodeficiency. Germline loops: CDR1 LNHDA, CDR2 SQIVND (reference sequence). The CDR3 is 15 residues long. CVID and control samples used equivalent genomic DNA input. Here immunoSEQ multiplex PCR was the method, and the copy in TCRdb shows in-frame clones only, minus some. The specimen has approximately 44,000 clones, none found just once. This clone was counted between two and nine times. The CDR3 extends 3 residues past the end of the read, so its final part is completed from the germline J gene. Donors gave roughly 4.5 to 8.5 ml heparinized peripheral whole blood.

The rearrangement joins TRBV19 to TRBJ1-2; D call uncertain. Source material: peripheral blood mononuclear cells. The TCR was taken from a person aged 18 to 75 in good health. CDR3 sequence: CASSREAGVVRDYTF. The sequenced part of the CDR3 DNA is TGTGCCAGTAGTAGGGAGGCGGGAGTGGTTCGTGAC.